This T cell receptor beta chain derives from a study of Ad26.COV2.S vaccination and SARS-CoV-2 variants. Study context: A participant enrolled in the COV1001 Ad26.COV2.S trial arm provided the sample. Regarding the study as a whole: Quantification of TCR breadth and depth may have yielded underestimates of total T cell responses.

V lost 6 bases and J lost 5, with 13 bases in between. This CDR3 has 12 amino acids. Per the germline V gene, CDR1 is SQVTM and CDR2 is ANQGSEA. Method: immunoSEQ multiplex PCR; TCRdb's copy keeps in-frame clones and lacks some. The repertoire has 500,000 or so clones, roughly 89% of them found once; the top ten carry about 2.4%. Treatment specified: 15 to 20 received Ad26.COV2.S at low or high dose, single or two shots; a few received placebo; per-sample allocation not given. Samples analyzed were those drawn on day 63 after the first vaccine or placebo injection. Adults aged 18-55 years in Boston included the donor. Comment on this clone: The target antigen is unknown. The same CDR3 also results from other DNA sequences found in this sample.

The receptor comes from a person aged 18-60 years who received the Ad26.COV2.S COVID-19 vaccine or a placebo. Sequencing was performed on peripheral blood, taken in a trial of Ad26.COV2.S vaccine versus placebo. V gene TRBV29-1 combines with J gene TRBJ2-5; the D gene could be TRBD1 or TRBD2 (6 bases each). In DNA, the CDR3 is TGCAGCGTGGGGGGCGGCGCCGAGACCCAGTACTTC. It encodes CSVGGGAETQYF. Together with reference TRBV29-1 and TRBJ2-5, the CDR3 gives the full variable domain: SAVISQKPSRDICQRGTSLTIQCQVDSQVTMMFWYRQQPGQSLTLIATANQGSEATYESGFVIDKFPISRPNLTFSTLTVSNMSPEDSSIYLCSVGGGAETQYFGPGTRLLVL.